The entry below describes one TCR beta chain. Sequenced by immunoSEQ multiplex PCR; TCRdb stores in-frame clones only, minus some. Of approximately 100,000 clones listed, approximately 85% are singletons. The record originates from a study of PD-L1 blockade in urothelial cancer. The overall study: The year 2014 saw patients start atezolizumab, 1,200 mg intravenously every 3 weeks. Men with urothelial cancer arising in the bladder made up about 90% of the roughly 29 patients.

Germline V gene lookup returns CDR1 SGHNT and CDR2 YYREEE (reference sequence). V lost 4 bases and J lost 8; bases outside the gene matches: 5. This CDR3 spans 12 amino acids. The sequences come from PBMCs, collected around atezolizumab (anti-PD-L1) treatment. This TCR was recovered from a man aged 45-65 years with urothelial cancer. The chain carries TRBV5-4 and TRBJ1-2, with TRBD1 matching 7 bases. The CDR3 bases are TGTGCCAGCAGCAAACAGGGGTGGGGCTACACCTTC. Its protein product is CASSKQGWGYTF.